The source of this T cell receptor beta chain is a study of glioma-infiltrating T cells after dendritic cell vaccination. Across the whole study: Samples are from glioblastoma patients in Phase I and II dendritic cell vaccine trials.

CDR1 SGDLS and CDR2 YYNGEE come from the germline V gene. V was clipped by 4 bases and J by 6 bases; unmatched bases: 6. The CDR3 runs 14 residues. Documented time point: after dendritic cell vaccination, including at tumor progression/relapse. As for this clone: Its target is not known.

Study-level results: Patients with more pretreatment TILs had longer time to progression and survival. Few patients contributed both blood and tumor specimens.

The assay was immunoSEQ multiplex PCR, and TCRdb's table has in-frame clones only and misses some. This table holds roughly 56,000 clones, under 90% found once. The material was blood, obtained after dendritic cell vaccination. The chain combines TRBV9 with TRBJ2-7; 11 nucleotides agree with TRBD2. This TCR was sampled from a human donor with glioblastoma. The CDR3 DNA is TGTGCCAGCAGCCCCCGGGGGACTAGCGGCGAGCAGTACTTC. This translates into CASSPRGTSGEQYF. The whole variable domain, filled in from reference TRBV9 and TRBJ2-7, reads DSGVTQTPKHLITATGQRVTLRCSPRSGDLSVYWYQQSLDQGLQFLIQYYNGEERAKGNILERFSAQQFPDLHSELNLSSLELGDSALYFCASSPRGTSGEQYFGPGTRLTVT.